Below, 25 T cell receptor beta chains from the same sample are listed, as sequenced in a study of T cells expressing NK-cell markers. Using the 5' RACE reads, TCRdb records one entry per CDR3 protein without DNA. The sample's table shows 400,000 or so distinct CDR3 sequences. The sequenced sample was blood T cells: a sorted CD56 or NKG2C T cell subset, CD4+ or CD8+ T cells, or bulk PBMC T cells (not recorded which). The receptors were sampled from a woman aged 45-60 years in good health.

The chain combines TRBV29-1 with TRBJ2-3; lacking DNA, the TRBD1 call made by TCRdb goes unchecked. The germline CDR1 and CDR2 sequences are SQVTM and ANQGSEA. The CDR3 loop spans 13 amino acids. CDR3 amino acids: CSVVTGGRDTQYF.

This CDR3 reads CASSLFTVPGSETQYF. V and J are TRBV12-3 or TRBV12-4 and TRBJ2-5; as DNA is missing, the TRBD2 call by TCRdb cannot be tested. This CDR3 is built from 16 residues.

The V and J genes are TRBV7-9 and TRBJ2-7; the D gene TCRdb calls, TRBD1, cannot be checked with no DNA. Germline V lookup: CDR1 SEHNR, CDR2 FQNEAQ (reference sequence). The length of the CDR3 is 13 residues. This CDR3 reads CASSPRTVYEQYF.

The chain has TRBV4-1 and TRBJ2-2. Per the germline V gene, CDR1 is MGHRA and CDR2 is YSYEKL. The CDR3 has 14 residues. CDR3 amino acids: CASSLVEHTGELFF.

This chain links TRBV12-3 or TRBV12-4 with TRBJ2-1; the TCRdb call, TRBD2, lacks DNA for checking. The CDR3 covers 15 residues. CDR3 loop: CASTLTSGSYNEQFF.

This chain connects TRBV29-1 to TRBJ1-2. CDR3 length: 14 residues. Germline values: CDR1 SQVTM, CDR2 ANQGSEA. This chain's CDR3 is CSVERRGKMDGYTF.

V is TRBV6-1 and J is TRBJ1-2. This CDR3 comprises 13 residues. CDR1 MNHNS and CDR2 SASEGT come from the germline V gene. The CDR3 protein is CGAEGLTGNGYTF.

The CDR3 is CASSEHTFEAFF. The J gene is TRBJ1-1, the V gene TRBV6-1. Germline V gene lookup returns CDR1 MNHNS and CDR2 SASEGT. The length of the CDR3 is 12 residues.

CDR3 protein: CASSSAVSYEQYF. The chain is built from TRBV27 and TRBJ2-7. The CDR3 contains 13 residues. In germline, CDR1 is MNHEY, CDR2 SMNVEV (reference sequence).

CDR3 loop: CAISEGWKREVSDTQYF. The chain has TRBV10-3 and TRBJ2-3; TCRdb gives TRBD2 as the D gene, but with no DNA this cannot be confirmed. Per germline, CDR1 ENHRY and CDR2 SYGVKD. The CDR3 spans 17 residues.

The chain is built from TRBV3-1 and TRBJ2-2; with no DNA, the TCRdb D assignment of TRBD2 cannot be verified. The CDR3 length is 19 residues. Germline assignment: CDR1 LGHDT and CDR2 YNNKEL (reference sequence). CDR3 loop: CASSSKSLAGRGDTGELFF. The full variable domain, with the rest looked up from reference TRBV3-1 and TRBJ2-2, is DTAVSQTPKYLVTQMGNDKSIKCEQNLGHDTMYWYKQDSKKFLKIMFSYNNKELIINETVPNRFSPKSPDKAHLNLHINSLELGDSAVYFCASSSKSLAGRGDTGELFFGEGSRLTVL.

This chain links TRBV12-3 or TRBV12-4 with TRBJ2-3. This CDR3 is built from 15 residues. The CDR3 sequence: CASSFNQDSTDTQYF.

This chain joins TRBV24-1 and TRBJ1-5; TCRdb picks TRBD1, but there is no DNA to check that call. The CDR3 contains 15 residues. Germline CDR1 is KGHDR and CDR2 is SFDVKD. The CDR3 is CATIDRAGSNQPQHF.

The genes are TRBV24-1 and TRBJ2-5; the TCRdb call, TRBD1, lacks DNA for checking. The germline gives CDR1 KGHDR, CDR2 SFDVKD. The CDR3 covers 15 residues. The CDR3 region is CATSDSGQIWETQYF.

The chain employs TRBV5-1 and TRBJ2-2. CDR1 and CDR2 from the germline V gene are SGHRS and YFSETQ. The length of the CDR3 is 16 residues. The CDR3: CASRLSGRSNTGELFF. Variable domain in full (rest from reference TRBV5-1 and TRBJ2-2): KAGVTQTPRYLIKTRGQQVTLSCSPISGHRSVSWYQQTPGQGLQFLFEYFSETQRNKGNFPGRFSGRQFSNSRSEMNVSTLELGDSALYLCASRLSGRSNTGELFFGEGSRLTVL.

The genes are TRBV2 and TRBJ2-1; TCRdb's D call of TRBD2 is untestable without DNA. The CDR3 loop spans 15 amino acids. Germline-derived CDR1 and CDR2 are SNHLY and FYNNEI. CDR3 loop: CASIEGSGSGDEQFF.

J is TRBJ2-3 and V is TRBV12-3 or TRBV12-4; with no DNA, the TCRdb D assignment of TRBD1 cannot be verified. CDR3 length: 15 residues. The CDR3 region is CASRGSGIRADTQYF.

The chain has TRBV4-1 and TRBJ2-1; the TCRdb call, TRBD2, lacks DNA for checking. CDR3 length equals 18 residues. Per the germline V gene, CDR1 is MGHRA and CDR2 is YSYEKL. CDR3 residues: CASSIRTSGRALENEQFF.

This chain joins TRBV11-3 and TRBJ2-2. There are 16 residues in the CDR3. The germline gives CDR1 SGHNT, CDR2 YENEEA. Here the CDR3 reads CASSLSVVENTGELFF.

This chain uses TRBV5-6 with TRBJ1-5; TCRdb's D call of TRBD1 is untestable without DNA. This CDR3 is built from 17 residues. From germline, CDR1 is SGHDT and CDR2 YYEEEE. CDR3 amino acids: CASSLGPLRGGNQPQHF. Based on the CDR3 plus reference TRBV5-6 and TRBJ1-5, the full variable domain is DAGVTQSPTHLIKTRGQQVTLRCSPKSGHDTVSWYQQALGQGPQFIFQYYEEEERQRGNFPDRFSGHQFPNYSSELNVNALLLGDSALYLCASSLGPLRGGNQPQHFGDGTRLSIL.

The rearrangement links TRBV4-1 to TRBJ2-1; TCRdb calls TRBD1, which cannot be checked without DNA. The CDR3 spans 15 residues. CDR1 is MGHRA and CDR2 is YSYEKL in the germline V gene. This CDR3 is CASTPLGRGHAEQFF.

The rearrangement links TRBV27 to TRBJ2-4; TCRdb names TRBD1, which stays unverified in the absence of DNA. This CDR3 is built from 15 residues. Per the germline V gene, CDR1 is MNHEY and CDR2 is SMNVEV (reference sequence). The CDR3 loop is CASSLIGTLKNIQYF.

The chain carries TRBV24-1 and TRBJ2-2; with no DNA, the TCRdb D assignment of TRBD2 cannot be verified. CDR1 is KGHDR and CDR2 is SFDVKD in the germline V gene. The CDR3 contains 13 residues. This chain's CDR3 is CATEDSEDGELFF.

The J gene is TRBJ2-1, the V gene TRBV5-1; TCRdb reports TRBD1, a call that lacks DNA to check it against. The CDR3 is 15 residues long. From germline, CDR1 is SGHRS and CDR2 YFSETQ. The CDR3 sequence: CASSLVARQDNEQFF.

The chain uses TRBV7-8 and TRBJ2-7; the TRBD2 assignment by TCRdb is unverifiable without DNA. CDR1 and CDR2 from the germline V gene are SGHVS and FQNEAQ. The CDR3 spans 14 residues. This chain's CDR3 is CASSPTSGAYEQYF.